This is a list of T cell receptor beta chains from one sample in a study of Graves' ophthalmopathy and Graves' hyperthyroidism. Each CDR3 protein is one row after TCRdb ran MiXCR on the multiplex PCR reads. There are around 400,000 distinct CDR3 sequences in the sample; more than 20% occur only once, and roughly 3.2% lies in the top ten. Material: peripheral blood. All receptors derive from a woman in her late teens or twenties with stable Graves' hyperthyroidism. Both conserved end residues are part of each CDR3. A D gene is named only where the DNA matches it firmly. Clone size, where shown, is once, few, many, or a class for clones that have expanded.

V: TRBV11-1; D: .; length: 13; J: TRBJ1-1; size: few; CDR3: CASSLGGFAEAFF; DNA: TGTGCCAGCAGCTTAGGGGGTTTCGCTGAAGCTTTCTTT
V: TRBV25-1; D: TRBD1; length: 14; J: TRBJ2-5; size: many; CDR3: CASSPGQGMETQYF; DNA: TGTGCCAGCAGCCCAGGACAGGGGATGGAGACCCAGTACTTC
V: TRBV6-5; D: .; length: 14; J: TRBJ2-7; size: many; CDR3: CASSYGRLGYEQYF; DNA: TGTGCCAGCAGTTACGGGCGATTGGGCTACGAGCAGTACTTC
V: TRBV10-3; D: TRBD1; length: 14; J: TRBJ1-2; size: few; CDR3: CAILTDRGKYGYTF; DNA: TGTGCCATTTTGACTGACAGGGGAAAGTATGGCTACACCTTC
V: TRBV6-5; D: TRBD1; length: 16; J: TRBJ1-1; size: many; CDR3: CASSTPGQGADTEAFF; DNA: TGTGCCAGCAGTACTCCGGGACAGGGGGCGGACACTGAAGCTTTCTTT
V: TRBV4-2; D: TRBD2; length: 17; J: TRBJ2-2; size: few; CDR3: CASTPGLAGGSTGELFF; DNA: TGTGCCAGCACCCCGGGACTAGCGGGAGGGAGCACCGGGGAGCTGTTTTTT
V: TRBV4-3; D: TRBD2; length: 16; J: TRBJ2-7; size: many; CDR3: CASSQEGPSGSYEQYF; DNA: TGCGCCAGCAGCCAAGAAGGTCCTAGCGGGAGTTACGAGCAGTACTTC
V: TRBV20-1; D: .; length: 12; J: TRBJ2-7; size: many; CDR3: CSARAGASKQYF; DNA: TGCAGTGCTAGAGCGGGGGCCAGTAAGCAGTACTTC
V: TRBV6-2/TRBV6-3; D: .; length: 12; J: TRBJ2-5; size: many; CDR3: CASRTSGETQYF; DNA: TGTGCCAGCAGAACTTCAGGGGAGACCCAGTACTTC
V: TRBV6-1; D: .; length: 14; J: TRBJ2-5; size: .; CDR3: CASSEVTSQETQYF; DNA: TGTGCCAGCAGTGAAGTCACATCTCAAGAGACCCAGTACTTC
V: TRBV18; D: .; length: 12; J: TRBJ1-1; size: many; CDR3: CASSAGTPKAFF; DNA: TGTGCCAGCTCAGCGGGGACACCTAAAGCTTTCTTT
V: TRBV12-3/TRBV12-4; D: TRBD1; length: 15; J: TRBJ2-3; size: many; CDR3: CASSSQGLTADTQYF; DNA: TGTGCCAGCAGTTCACAGGGGTTGACGGCAGATACGCAGTATTTT